Listed below are T cell receptor beta chains from one sample, sequenced in a study of T-cell memory formation after mild COVID-19. One entry per CDR3 protein, called by TCRdb with MiXCR from the 5' RACE reads. This sample has 250,000 to 350,000 distinct CDR3 sequences; over 11% occur once, and the top ten carry about 21%. Sequenced sample: PBMCs or a T cell subset sorted from them (not recorded which). All receptors come from a man in his late teens or twenties who had mild COVID-19 (a few samples of this study predate the infection). Cell type and time point are not known. The CDR3 runs from the conserved cysteine through the conserved F or W. Fields, in order: CDR3 protein, CDR3 DNA, clone size, CDR3 length, D gene, V gene, J gene. D genes are given only for firm matches. Some rows have no size entry. The others give once, few or many, or a class for an expanded clone.

CDR3 protein: CASSIRFSGNTIYF; CDR3 DNA: TGTGCCAGCAGCATCCGATTCTCTGGAAACACCATATATTTT; clone size: few; CDR3 length: 14; D gene: .; V gene: TRBV7-2; J gene: TRBJ1-3
CDR3 protein: CASSVDLGGGELFF; CDR3 DNA: TGTGCCAGCAGCGTCGACCTAGGAGGCGGGGAGCTGTTTTTT; clone size: .; CDR3 length: 14; D gene: .; V gene: TRBV9; J gene: TRBJ2-2
CDR3 protein: CASSRTGGTDTQYF; CDR3 DNA: TGCGCCAGCAGCCGGACAGGGGGCACAGATACGCAGTATTTT; clone size: .; CDR3 length: 14; D gene: TRBD1; V gene: TRBV5-1; J gene: TRBJ2-3
CDR3 protein: CASRGTSAEETQYF; CDR3 DNA: TGCGCCAGCAGAGGGACTAGCGCGGAAGAGACCCAGTACTTC; clone size: many; CDR3 length: 14; D gene: TRBD2; V gene: TRBV5-1; J gene: TRBJ2-5
CDR3 protein: CASSSGTALAGNTIYF; CDR3 DNA: TGTGCCAGCAGCTCCGGGACGGCCTTAGCTGGAAACACCATATATTTT; clone size: .; CDR3 length: 16; D gene: .; V gene: TRBV7-3; J gene: TRBJ1-3
CDR3 protein: CASSLDGGEQFF; CDR3 DNA: TGTGCCAGCAGCTTAGATGGGGGTGAGCAGTTCTTC; clone size: many; CDR3 length: 12; D gene: .; V gene: TRBV7-3; J gene: TRBJ2-1
CDR3 protein: CASSFSQETQYF; CDR3 DNA: TGTGCCAGCAGCTTCAGCCAAGAGACCCAGTACTTC; clone size: .; CDR3 length: 12; D gene: .; V gene: TRBV11-2; J gene: TRBJ2-5
CDR3 protein: CASSYPGTTYEQYF; CDR3 DNA: TGTGCCAGCAGTTACCCCGGGACTACCTACGAGCAGTACTTC; clone size: few; CDR3 length: 14; D gene: TRBD2; V gene: TRBV7-2; J gene: TRBJ2-7
CDR3 protein: CASSLQGPMNTEAFF; CDR3 DNA: TGTGCCAGCAGCTTGCAGGGGCCCATGAACACTGAAGCTTTCTTT; clone size: once; CDR3 length: 15; D gene: .; V gene: TRBV5-5; J gene: TRBJ1-1
CDR3 protein: CASTSEGGNEGGGFTDTQYF; CDR3 DNA: TGTGCCAGCACCTCGGAAGGGGGAAATGAGGGCGGGGGCTTCACAGATACGCAGTATTTT; clone size: .; CDR3 length: 20; D gene: .; V gene: TRBV2; J gene: TRBJ2-3
CDR3 protein: CATSDLLGRSYNQPQHF; CDR3 DNA: TGTGCCACCAGTGATTTGCTAGGGCGGTCTTACAATCAGCCCCAGCATTTT; clone size: many; CDR3 length: 17; D gene: .; V gene: TRBV24-1; J gene: TRBJ1-5
CDR3 protein: CASSRTRGGTGELFF; CDR3 DNA: TGTGCCAGCAGTCGGACTAGGGGAGGCACCGGGGAGCTGTTTTTT; clone size: few; CDR3 length: 15; D gene: TRBD2; V gene: TRBV11-3; J gene: TRBJ2-2
CDR3 protein: CASSRSLDDTGFGYGYTF; CDR3 DNA: TGCGCCAGCAGCAGGTCCCTTGACGACACAGGGTTCGGTTATGGCTACACCTTC; clone size: .; CDR3 length: 18; D gene: .; V gene: TRBV5-1; J gene: TRBJ1-2
CDR3 protein: CASSYRAGETQYF; CDR3 DNA: TGTGCCAGCAGTTACAGGGCCGGAGAGACCCAGTACTTC; clone size: .; CDR3 length: 13; D gene: .; V gene: TRBV11-1; J gene: TRBJ2-5
CDR3 protein: CASSLSRGARETQYF; CDR3 DNA: TGTGCCAGCAGTTTAAGCCGGGGGGCCCGGGAGACCCAGTACTTC; clone size: few; CDR3 length: 15; D gene: .; V gene: TRBV28; J gene: TRBJ2-5
CDR3 protein: CASSQSGTSQETQYF; CDR3 DNA: TGTGCCAGCAGCCAGTCCGGGACTAGCCAAGAGACCCAGTACTTC; clone size: .; CDR3 length: 15; D gene: TRBD2; V gene: TRBV7-2; J gene: TRBJ2-5